These 22 T cell receptor beta chains came from one sample sequenced in a study of T-cell reconstitution after alpha-beta-depleted transplantation in children. Unique molecular identifiers were incorporated into the prepared TCRbeta library. TCRdb used MiXCR to reprocess the PCR reads, holding one entry per CDR3 protein. This sample has more than 300,000 distinct CDR3 sequences; 15% to 20% occur once, and the top ten carry about 41%. The sample consisted of PBMCs, mostly from graft donor cells, taken 360 days after TCRalphabeta/CD19-depleted stem cell transplant. Receptor source: a male patient under 10 years old who had a stem cell transplant for acute lymphoblastic leukemia, so the T cells may come from the graft donor.

The chain has TRBV28 and TRBJ2-6; maybe TRBD1 (6 bases). In germline, CDR1 is MDHEN, CDR2 SYDVKM. Between the trimmed V and J ends, which lost 5 bases and 0 bases, there was a span of 14 bases. The CDR3 is made up of 17 amino acids. The CDR3 DNA follows: TGTGCCAGCAGTCCGGACAGTCCCCGCTCTGGGGCCAACGTCCTGACTTTC. Amino acids: CASSPDSPRSGANVLTF.

V is TRBV30 and J is TRBJ2-7; no clear D gene. V was trimmed by 0 bases and J by 6 bases, leaving 9 bases between them. The germline CDR1 and CDR2 sequences are GTSNPN and SVGIG (reference sequence). The CDR3 covers 12 residues. CDR3 in amino acids: CAWSVFSSEQYF. Here the CDR3 DNA reads TGTGCCTGGAGTGTCTTCAGTTCCGAGCAGTACTTC.

The chain joins TRBV25-1 to TRBJ1-4, with 8 bases lining up with TRBD1. CDR3 length equals 14 residues. The germline V gene has CDR1 MGHDK and CDR2 SYGVNS. The V segment lost 5 bases and the J segment 7 bases; nucleotides outside the gene matches: 6. As DNA, the CDR3 is TGTGCCAGCAGTCGACCGGGGACAGGTGAAAAACTGTTTTTT. This gives the protein CASSRPGTGEKLFF.

This chain connects TRBV29-1 to TRBJ2-7; TRBD1 matches at 9 bases. CDR3 length equals 13 residues. Germline CDR1 reads SQVTM; CDR2 reads ANQGSEA. The V gene end was trimmed by 7 bases and the J gene end by 4 bases; junction bases not matched to a gene: 8. The CDR3 nucleotides read TGCAGCGGGACGACAGGGGGGAGTTACGAGCAGTACTTC. Amino acid sequence: CSGTTGGSYEQYF.

This clonotype was counted a few times. The CDR3 bases are TGCAGCGTTGTGACTATCCAAGAGACCCAGTACTTC. It yields the protein CSVVTIQETQYF. The chain combines TRBV29-1 with TRBJ2-5, with a weak D call TRBD2 (5 bases). Germline CDR1 SQVTM, CDR2 ANQGSEA. The CDR3 is 12 amino acids. V lost 4 bases and J 1 base, leaving 7 bases between the germline ends.

This chain joins TRBV9 and TRBJ2-1; 8 nucleotides agree with TRBD2. The CDR3 covers 16 residues. V shed 0 bases and J 4 bases; nucleotides not matched to a gene: 6. Germline CDR1 SGDLS, CDR2 YYNGEE. The CDR3 coding sequence is TGTGCCAGCAGCGTAGATGCGGGAGGACCTTACAATGAGCAGTTCTTC. Its protein product is CASSVDAGGPYNEQFF. The complete variable domain, with remaining parts taken from reference TRBV9 and TRBJ2-1, reads DSGVTQTPKHLITATGQRVTLRCSPRSGDLSVYWYQQSLDQGLQFLIQYYNGEERAKGNILERFSAQQFPDLHSELNLSSLELGDSALYFCASSVDAGGPYNEQFFGPGTRLTVL.

This clonotype was recorded at least ten times. V is TRBV6-5 and J is TRBJ1-5, with D unclear. V was pared by 2 bases and J by 5 bases, with 7 bases between. The V gene's germline CDR1 is MNHEY and CDR2 SVGAGI. The CDR3 covers 13 residues. CDR3 sequence reads: CASSYTRYQPQHF. For the CDR3, the DNA is TGTGCCAGCAGTTACACTAGGTATCAGCCCCAGCATTTT.

This chain joins TRBV29-1 and TRBJ2-1; D call uncertain. The CDR3 has 13 residues. The V gene lost 4 bases and the J gene lost 7 bases, with 14 bases spanning the gap. The germline gives CDR1 SQVTM, CDR2 ANQGSEA. CDR3 residues: CSVVHATRNEQFF. CDR3 in DNA: TGCAGCGTTGTACACGCTACCCGTAATGAGCAGTTCTTC.

This clonotype was picked up many times. V and J are TRBV7-8 and TRBJ2-7, with D unclear. Germline V gene data show CDR1 as SGHVS and CDR2 as FQNEAQ. The CDR3 contains 16 residues. V lost 1 base to trimming and J lost 4 bases, with 17 bases between them. CDR3 residues: CASSLDWGQGLYEQYF. CDR3 nucleotide sequence: TGTGCCAGCAGCTTAGACTGGGGTCAAGGGCTTTACGAGCAGTACTTC.

This clonotype turned up a few times. This chain uses TRBV15 with TRBJ1-6; the D gene is possibly TRBD1 (6 bases). V was clipped by 0 bases and J by 5 bases, with 11 bases between them. Germline loops: CDR1 LNHNV, CDR2 YYDKDF (reference sequence). The CDR3 loop spans 16 amino acids. The CDR3 DNA reads TGTGCCACCAGCAGAGATTCCGGACAGAATAATTCACCCCTCCACTTT. It yields the protein CATSRDSGQNNSPLHF.

V gene TRBV28 combines with J gene TRBJ2-1, with D possibly matching TRBD1 (6 bases). The CDR3 runs 14 residues. The V gene lost 7 bases and the J gene lost 7 bases, with 17 bases spanning the gap. From germline, CDR1 is MDHEN and CDR2 SYDVKM. Here the CDR3 reads CASTSDSLRNEQFF. CDR3 coding DNA: TGTGCCAGCACCTCGGACAGTCTACGGAATGAGCAGTTCTTC.

The chain carries TRBV28 and TRBJ1-5; 9 nucleotides agree with TRBD1. CDR3 length equals 15 residues. CDR1 MDHEN and CDR2 SYDVKM come from the germline V gene. V was clipped by 10 bases and J by 4 bases; unmatched bases: 11. CDR3 nucleotide sequence: TGTGCCACCCACACAGGGGGCCGGCGGAATCAGCCCCAGCATTTT. The encoded protein is CATHTGGRRNQPQHF.

This clonotype was picked up a small number of times. V usage is TRBV28 and J usage is TRBJ2-1; a possible D gene is TRBD2 (6 bases). CDR1 and CDR2 from the germline V gene are MDHEN and SYDVKM. V lost 1 base, J lost 2 bases, and 15 bases lay in between. The CDR3 totals 17 residues. The CDR3, as DNA: TGTGCCAGCAGTTTATTGGGCCGGCTAGCGCCCTACAATGAGCAGTTCTTC. The encoded protein is CASSLLGRLAPYNEQFF.

The V gene is TRBV18, the J gene TRBJ2-7; 7 bases line up with TRBD1. Trimming at V came to 3 bases and at J to 5 bases, leaving 4 bases not matched to a gene. CDR1 is KGHSH and CDR2 is LQKENI in the germline V gene. The CDR3 length is 13 residues. DNA of the CDR3: TGTGCCAGCTCACCGATAGGACAGGACGAGCAGTACTTC. Translation gives CASSPIGQDEQYF.

This rearrangement joins TRBV7-6 to TRBJ2-7; TRBD2 aligns across 13 bases. Germline CDR1 and CDR2: SGHVS and FNYEAQ. Trimming cost V 5 bases and J 2 bases; bases outside gene matches: 3. This CDR3 comprises 15 residues. CDR3: CASSRLAGGPYEQYF. In nucleotides, the CDR3 is TGTGCCAGCAGCCGACTAGCGGGAGGTCCCTACGAGCAGTACTTC.

This clonotype was detected many times. The chain joins TRBV20-1 to TRBJ2-1; no firm D call. This CDR3 has 13 amino acids. Germline values: CDR1 DFQATT, CDR2 SNEGSKA (reference sequence). V was cut by 0 bases and J by 4 bases, with 7 bases left in between. The CDR3: CSARDPRYNEQFF. CDR3 DNA: TGCAGTGCTAGAGATCCGAGGTACAATGAGCAGTTCTTC.

V and J are TRBV19 and TRBJ2-1; 9 nucleotides match TRBD1. J gave up 3 bases and V 3 bases, and 6 bases lay outside the gene matches. The CDR3 runs 16 residues. From germline, CDR1 is LNHDA and CDR2 SQIVND (reference sequence). The CDR3 sequence: CASSIGEGQGYNEQFF. The CDR3 bases are TGTGCCAGTAGTATCGGGGAGGGACAGGGCTACAATGAGCAGTTCTTC.

A few counts support this clonotype. CDR3 sequence (DNA): TGTGCCAGCAGCTCGCTCGGTGCGGATGAGCAGTTCTTC. Residues: CASSSLGADEQFF. The genes are TRBV4-2 and TRBJ2-1; D is unresolved. The CDR3 has 13 amino acids. Germline V gene sequence: CDR1 LGHNA, CDR2 YNFKEQ. V lost 5 bases, J lost 8 bases, and 13 bases lay in between.

As for this clonotype: The junction departs from germline at one end; a sequencing error may be responsible. The chain employs TRBV3-1 and TRBJ1-1; no definite D call. CDR3 size: 10 residues. Germline V gives CDR1 LGHDT, CDR2 YNNKEL (reference sequence). The CDR3 here is CTSMSTEAFF. CDR3 sequence (DNA): TGTACCAGCATGAGCACTGAAGCTTTCTTT.

This clonotype was counted ten times or more. The chain has TRBV29-1 and TRBJ1-1; a possible D gene is TRBD1 (5 bases). V was trimmed by 3 bases and J by 3 bases, leaving 11 bases between them. The length of the CDR3 is 13 residues. From germline, CDR1 is SQVTM and CDR2 ANQGSEA. This chain's CDR3 is CSVEGGEDTEAFF. The CDR3, as DNA: TGCAGCGTTGAGGGGGGGGAAGACACTGAAGCTTTCTTT.

In its sample, this clonotype was seen a few times. The CDR3 nucleotides are TGCGCCAGCAGCCGAGTAGGAAGGGCTAACCTGGACACTGAAGCTTTCTTT. This gives the protein CASSRVGRANLDTEAFF. V usage is TRBV4-1 and J usage is TRBJ1-1; D gene ambiguous. The ends were cut back, 4 bases at V and 3 bases at J, with 21 bases in the middle. The germline CDR1 and CDR2 sequences are MGHRA and YSYEKL. CDR3 length equals 17 residues.

At least ten counts were recorded for this clonotype. The chain has TRBV20-1 and TRBJ2-1, with 10 bases identical to TRBD2. CDR3 length: 17 residues. Per germline, CDR1 DFQATT and CDR2 SNEGSKA (reference sequence). J was trimmed by 7 bases and V by 0 bases; bases with no gene match: 12. The CDR3 DNA sequence: TGCAGTGCTAGAGATTTCGAGCGGGAGGGCCTAGGGAATGAGCAGTTCTTC. This translates into CSARDFEREGLGNEQFF.